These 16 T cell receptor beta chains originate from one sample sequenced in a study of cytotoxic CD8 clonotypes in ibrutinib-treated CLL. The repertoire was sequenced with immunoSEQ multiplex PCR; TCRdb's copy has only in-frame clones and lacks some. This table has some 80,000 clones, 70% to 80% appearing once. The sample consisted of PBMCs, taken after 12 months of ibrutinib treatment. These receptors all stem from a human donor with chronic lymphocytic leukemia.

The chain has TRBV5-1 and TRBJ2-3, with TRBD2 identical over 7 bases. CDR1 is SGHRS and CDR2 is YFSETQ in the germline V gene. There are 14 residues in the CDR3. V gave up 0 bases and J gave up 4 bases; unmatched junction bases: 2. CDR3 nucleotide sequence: TGCGCCAGCAGCTTGGCCCGGGGGGCAGATACGCAGTATTTT. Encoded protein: CASSLARGADTQYF.

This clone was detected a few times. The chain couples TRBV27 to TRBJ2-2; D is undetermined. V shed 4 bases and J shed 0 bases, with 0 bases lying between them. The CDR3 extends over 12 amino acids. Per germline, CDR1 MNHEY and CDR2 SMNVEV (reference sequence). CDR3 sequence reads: CASSSNTGELFF. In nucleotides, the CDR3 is TGTGCCAGCAGTTCGAACACCGGGGAGCTGTTTTTT.

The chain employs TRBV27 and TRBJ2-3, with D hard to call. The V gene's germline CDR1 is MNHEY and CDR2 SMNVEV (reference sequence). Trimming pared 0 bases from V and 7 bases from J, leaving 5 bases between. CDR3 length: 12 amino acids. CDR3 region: CASSLSGNTQYF. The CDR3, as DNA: TGTGCCAGCAGTTTATCGGGGAATACGCAGTATTTT.

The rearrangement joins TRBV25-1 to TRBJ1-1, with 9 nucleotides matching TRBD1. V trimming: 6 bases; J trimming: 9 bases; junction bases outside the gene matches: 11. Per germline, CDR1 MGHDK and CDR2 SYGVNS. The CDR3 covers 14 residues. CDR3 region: CASSGTGIWEKAFF. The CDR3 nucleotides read TGTGCCAGCAGCGGGACAGGGATATGGGAGAAAGCTTTCTTT.

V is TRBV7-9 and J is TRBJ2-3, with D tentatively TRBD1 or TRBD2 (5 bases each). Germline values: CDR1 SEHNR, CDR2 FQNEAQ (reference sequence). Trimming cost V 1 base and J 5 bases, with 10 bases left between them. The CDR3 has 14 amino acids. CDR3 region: CASSLGGGGDTQYF. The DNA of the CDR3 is TGTGCCAGCAGCTTAGGTGGGGGTGGAGATACGCAGTATTTT.

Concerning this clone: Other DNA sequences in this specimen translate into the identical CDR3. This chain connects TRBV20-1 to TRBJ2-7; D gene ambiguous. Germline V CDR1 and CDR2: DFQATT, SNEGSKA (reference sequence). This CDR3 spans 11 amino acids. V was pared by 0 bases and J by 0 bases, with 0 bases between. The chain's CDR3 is CSARDSYEQYF. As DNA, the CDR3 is TGCAGTGCTAGAGACTCCTACGAGCAGTACTTC.

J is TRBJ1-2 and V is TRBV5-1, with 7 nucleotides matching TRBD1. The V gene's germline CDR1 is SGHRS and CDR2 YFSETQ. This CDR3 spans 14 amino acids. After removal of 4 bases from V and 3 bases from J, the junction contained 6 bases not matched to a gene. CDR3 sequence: CASSPDGQDYGYTF. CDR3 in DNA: TGCGCCAGCAGCCCCGACGGACAGGACTATGGCTACACCTTC. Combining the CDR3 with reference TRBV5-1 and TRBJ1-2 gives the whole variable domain KAGVTQTPRYLIKTRGQQVTLSCSPISGHRSVSWYQQTPGQGLQFLFEYFSETQRNKGNFPGRFSGRQFSNSRSEMNVSTLELGDSALYLCASSPDGQDYGYTFGSGTRLTVV.

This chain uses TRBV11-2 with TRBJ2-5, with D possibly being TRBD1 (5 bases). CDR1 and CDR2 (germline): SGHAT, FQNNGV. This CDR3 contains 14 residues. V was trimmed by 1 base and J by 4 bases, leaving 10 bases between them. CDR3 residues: CASSLGARVETQYF. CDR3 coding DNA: TGTGCCAGCAGCTTAGGGGCCAGGGTAGAGACCCAGTACTTC.

The CDR3 nucleotides read TGTGCCAGCAGCTTAGGCCCCAGACTGGTAGCGGGGGTTGTCCATGAGCAGTTCTTC. Amino acids: CASSLGPRLVAGVVHEQFF. J is TRBJ2-1 and V is TRBV7-3; TRBD2 agrees at 9 bases. This CDR3 comprises 19 residues. Per the germline V gene, CDR1 is SGHTA and CDR2 is FQGTGA. The V and J ends lost 2 bases and 8 bases, in that order; junction bases with no gene match: 19.

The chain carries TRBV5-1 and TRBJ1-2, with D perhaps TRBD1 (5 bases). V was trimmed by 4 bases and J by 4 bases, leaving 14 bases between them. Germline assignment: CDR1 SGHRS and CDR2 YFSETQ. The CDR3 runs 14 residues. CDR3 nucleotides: TGCGCCAGCAGCCCGGAGGGGTTCGGCTATGGCTACACCTTC. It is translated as CASSPEGFGYGYTF. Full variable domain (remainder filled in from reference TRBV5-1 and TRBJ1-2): KAGVTQTPRYLIKTRGQQVTLSCSPISGHRSVSWYQQTPGQGLQFLFEYFSETQRNKGNFPGRFSGRQFSNSRSEMNVSTLELGDSALYLCASSPEGFGYGYTFGSGTRLTVV.

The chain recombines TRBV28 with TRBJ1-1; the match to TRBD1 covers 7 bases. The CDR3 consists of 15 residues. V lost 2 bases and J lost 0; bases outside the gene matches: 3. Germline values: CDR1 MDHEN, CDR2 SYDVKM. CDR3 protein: CASSLPGQMNTEAFF. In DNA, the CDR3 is TGTGCCAGCAGTTTACCGGGACAGATGAACACTGAAGCTTTCTTT. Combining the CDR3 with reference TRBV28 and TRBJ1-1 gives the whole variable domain DVKVTQSSRYLVKRTGEKVFLECVQDMDHENMFWYRQDPGLGLRLIYFSYDVKMKEKGDIPEGYSVSREKKERFSLILESASTNQTSMYLCASSLPGQMNTEAFFGQGTRLTVV.

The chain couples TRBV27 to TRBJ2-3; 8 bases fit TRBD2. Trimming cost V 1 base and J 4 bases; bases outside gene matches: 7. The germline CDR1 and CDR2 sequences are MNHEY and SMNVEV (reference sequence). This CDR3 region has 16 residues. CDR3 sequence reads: CASSLWSGGFSDTQYF. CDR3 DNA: TGTGCCAGCAGTTTATGGTCGGGGGGGTTCTCAGATACGCAGTATTTT.

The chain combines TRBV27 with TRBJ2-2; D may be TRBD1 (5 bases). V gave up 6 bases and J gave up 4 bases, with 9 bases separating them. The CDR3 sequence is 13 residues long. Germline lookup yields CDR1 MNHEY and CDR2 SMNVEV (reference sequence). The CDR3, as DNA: TGTGCCAGCAGCAGGGTCGGCACCGGGGAGCTGTTTTTT. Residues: CASSRVGTGELFF.

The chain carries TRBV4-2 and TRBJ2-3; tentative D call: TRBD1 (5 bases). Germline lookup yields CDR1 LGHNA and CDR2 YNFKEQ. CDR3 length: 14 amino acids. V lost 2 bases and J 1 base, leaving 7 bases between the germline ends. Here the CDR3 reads CASSQKQGTDTQYF. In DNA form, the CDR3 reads TGTGCCAGCAGCCAAAAACAGGGCACAGATACGCAGTATTTT.

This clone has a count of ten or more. The CDR3 coding sequence is TGTGCCAGCAGCACCATAGCGGGGGCCCCCTACAATGAGCAGTTCTTC. This sequence encodes CASSTIAGAPYNEQFF. The chain uses TRBV7-3 and TRBJ2-1; TRBD2 matches 9 bases. The CDR3 is made up of 16 amino acids. From germline, CDR1 is SGHTA and CDR2 FQGTGA. Unmatched junction bases numbered 7, after V lost 5 bases and J lost 2 bases.

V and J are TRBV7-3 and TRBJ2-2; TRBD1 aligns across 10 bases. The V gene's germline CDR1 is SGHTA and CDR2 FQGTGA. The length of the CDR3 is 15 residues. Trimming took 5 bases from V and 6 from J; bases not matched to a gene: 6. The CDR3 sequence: CASSTRTGGAGELFF. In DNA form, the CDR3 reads TGTGCCAGCAGCACCCGGACAGGGGGGGCCGGGGAGCTGTTTTTT. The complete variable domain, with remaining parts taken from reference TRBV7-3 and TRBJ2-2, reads GAGVSQTPSNKVTEKGKYVELRCDPISGHTALYWYRQSLGQGPEFLIYFQGTGAADDSGLPNDRFFAVRPEGSVSTLKIQRTERGDSAVYLCASSTRTGGAGELFFGEGSRLTVL.